One sample yielded the 15 T cell receptor beta chains listed below, sequenced in a study of blood T cells in healthy people across ages (dated by TCRdb to between 2014 and 2017). Library preparation used 5' RACE. Instrument on record: Illumina HiSeq 2500. A second PCR of roughly 6 to 11 cycles was run with a J-beta primer mix and a sample-barcoded 5' primer. TCRdb itself trimmed the public reads at Q25 with fastp, ran MiXCR and retained productive beta chains. Identical CDR3 proteins give one entry, which carries the most common genes and DNA. The sample has over a million distinct CDR3 sequences on record, 35% to 55% of them singletons. Under 20% of the sample is in the top ten clones. The specimen was blood. Receptors were obtained from a woman aged 55-69 years in good health.

V is TRBV24-1 and J is TRBJ1-1; D is uncertain. Trimming cost V 3 bases and J 5 bases, with 12 bases left between them. CDR3 length: 14 amino acids. CDR1 is KGHDR and CDR2 is SFDVKD in the germline V gene. In DNA form, the CDR3 reads TGTGCCACCAGTGATCCCGAGACGGGGACTGAAGCTTTCTTT. Translated, it gives CATSDPETGTEAFF.

This clonotype was detected only a few times. The rearrangement joins TRBV29-1 to TRBJ2-3, with unresolved D. The V end was cut by 3 bases, the J end by 1 base, with 5 bases between. CDR3 length: 12 amino acids. Per the germline V gene, CDR1 is SQVTM and CDR2 is ANQGSEA. The CDR3 loop reads CSVEIGTDTQYF. The CDR3 coding sequence is TGCAGCGTTGAGATAGGCACAGATACGCAGTATTTT.

This CDR3 reads CSARDRDRGLGYTF. CDR3 DNA: TGCAGTGCTAGAGATAGGGACAGAGGACTCGGCTACACCTTC. The rearrangement uses TRBV20-1 and TRBJ1-2, with 7 bases aligning to TRBD1. CDR3 size: 14 residues. Trimming cost V 0 bases and J 8 bases; bases outside gene matches: 9. Germline assignment: CDR1 DFQATT and CDR2 SNEGSKA (reference sequence).

CDR3 loop: CASSYPLAGGYNEQFF. The CDR3 DNA follows: TGTGCCAGCAGTTACCCCCTAGCGGGAGGTTACAATGAGCAGTTCTTC. This chain uses TRBV6-2 or TRBV6-3 with TRBJ2-1, with TRBD2 matching over 11 bases. Germline CDR1 reads MNHEY; CDR2 reads SVGEGT. This CDR3 region has 16 residues. Germline trimming cut 2 bases from V and 4 bases from J; bases unmatched to any gene: 4.

The rearrangement uses TRBV12-3 or TRBV12-4 and TRBJ2-7; 13 bases are shared with TRBD2. Trimming took 6 bases from V and 3 from J; bases not matched to a gene: 5. CDR3 size: 15 residues. Written as DNA, the CDR3 is TGTGCCAGCAGCAACGGACTAGCGGGAGTCTACGAGCAGTACTTC. It encodes CASSNGLAGVYEQYF.

This clonotype was seen more than once but under ten times. J is TRBJ2-7 and V is TRBV6-5; 11 bases line up with TRBD1. The germline V gene encodes CDR1 MNHEY and CDR2 SVGAGI. After removal of 0 bases from V and 2 bases from J, the junction contained 6 bases not matched to a gene. The CDR3 contains 17 residues. CDR3 sequence: CASSYSTPGQGAYEQYF. CDR3 in DNA: TGTGCCAGCAGTTACTCGACCCCGGGACAGGGGGCCTACGAGCAGTACTTC.

The sample holds a few counts of this clonotype. The chain recombines TRBV28 with TRBJ2-7; weak D call: TRBD1 (6 bases). The ends were cut back, 3 bases at V and 5 bases at J, with 11 bases in the middle. The CDR3 contains 13 residues. Germline loops: CDR1 MDHEN, CDR2 SYDVKM. CDR3 in DNA: TGTGCCAGCAGTTTGGGGGCGGCCGACGAGCAGTACTTC. It translates to CASSLGAADEQYF.

The chain couples TRBV4-1 to TRBJ2-7; D is perhaps TRBD1 (6 bases). The V and J ends lost 1 base and 7 bases respectively, with 29 bases between them. The germline V gene encodes CDR1 MGHRA and CDR2 YSYEKL. CDR3 length: 19 residues. The CDR3 DNA sequence: TGCGCCAGCAGCCAAGCGGAACGGTTCGGGACACCGTCGAAGAAGGAGCAGTACTTC. Its protein is CASSQAERFGTPSKKEQYF.

J is TRBJ2-4 and V is TRBV12-3 or TRBV12-4, with no clear D. The CDR3 extends over 11 amino acids. V lost 3 bases and J lost 7, with 4 bases in between. For the CDR3, the DNA is TGTGCCAGCAGTTTTGGGAACATTCAGTACTTC. Translation: CASSFGNIQYF.

V gene TRBV5-1 combines with J gene TRBJ2-4; D may be TRBD1 (6 bases). Germline V gene data show CDR1 as SGHRS and CDR2 as YFSETQ. This CDR3 region has 16 residues. The V end lost 4 bases, the J end lost 13 bases, and 27 bases lay between the germline ends. Here the CDR3 reads CASSPRTVKGTDTQYF. CDR3 sequence (DNA): TGCGCCAGCAGCCCCCGGACAGTTAAGGGCACAGATACGCAGTACTTC.

The chain employs TRBV7-2 and TRBJ2-1, with 7 bases lining up with TRBD2. This CDR3 spans 15 amino acids. Germline trimming cut 3 bases from V and 7 bases from J; bases unmatched to any gene: 9. Germline assignment: CDR1 SGHTA and CDR2 FQGNSA. CDR3 nucleotides: TGTGCCAGCAGCTTTCAGCGGGATAGGTGGAATGAGCAGTTCTTC. This translates into CASSFQRDRWNEQFF.

The rearrangement links TRBV5-8 to TRBJ2-5, with D perhaps TRBD1 (6 bases). Germline lookup yields CDR1 SGHTS and CDR2 YDEGEE. Trimming removed 7 bases at V and 4 bases at J, with 14 bases between. This CDR3 contains 13 residues. The DNA for the CDR3 is TGTGCCAGCCGCGTGTCAGGGGTAGAGACCCAGTACTTC. This encodes CASRVSGVETQYF.

In its sample, this clonotype was seen a few times. This rearrangement joins TRBV28 to TRBJ2-5; D might be TRBD1 (7 bases). V was shortened by 6 bases and J by 11 bases, with 22 bases between the two germline ends. Germline CDR1 is MDHEN and CDR2 is SYDVKM. This CDR3 spans 14 amino acids. This chain's CDR3 is CASRPQGTPGEQYF. CDR3 sequence (DNA): TGTGCCAGCAGGCCACAGGGGACCCCGGGGGAGCAGTACTTC.

V usage is TRBV5-1 and J usage is TRBJ1-4; 7 positions match TRBD1. In germline, CDR1 is SGHRS, CDR2 YFSETQ. V shed 4 bases and J 4 bases; nucleotides not matched to a gene: 4. This CDR3 spans 14 amino acids. CDR3 DNA sequence: TGCGCCAGCAGCCGGGACAGCCGTAATGAAAAACTGTTTTTT. Translation: CASSRDSRNEKLFF.

The chain carries TRBV28 and TRBJ1-5, with D perhaps matching TRBD1 (6 bases). V dropped 4 bases and J dropped 3 bases, with 13 bases sitting between them. This CDR3 has 15 residues. Germline V lookup: CDR1 MDHEN, CDR2 SYDVKM. The CDR3 loop reads CASSSRQDNNQPQHF. CDR3 coding DNA: TGTGCCAGCAGTTCCCGACAGGACAACAATCAGCCCCAGCATTTT.